What follows are 10 T cell receptor beta chains derived from one specimen sequenced in a study of T-cell memory formation after mild COVID-19. One entry per CDR3 protein results from TCRdb running MiXCR on the 5' RACE reads. The sample records fewer than 150,000 distinct CDR3 sequences, 15% to 20% being singletons. Material for sequencing was PBMCs or a T cell subset sorted from them (not recorded which). Receptors were obtained from a man younger than 35 who had mild COVID-19 (a few samples of this study predate the infection). Cell type and time point are not known.

This clonotype has a handful of counts. This sequence joins TRBV24-1 and TRBJ2-1; 9 bases line up with TRBD1. The V gene's germline CDR1 is KGHDR and CDR2 SFDVKD. The CDR3 consists of 16 residues. Trimming removed 3 bases from V and 4 bases from J; junction bases left unmatched: 6. The CDR3 DNA follows: TGTGCCACCAGTGATGCGACAGGGGGTCCTTACAATGAGCAGTTCTTC. Translating it yields CATSDATGGPYNEQFF.

This chain uses TRBV5-1 with TRBJ2-3, with D maybe TRBD1 (6 bases). The V end was cut by 0 bases, the J end by 2 bases, with 10 bases between. This CDR3 comprises 15 residues. Germline CDR1 and CDR2: SGHRS and YFSETQ. Here the CDR3 DNA reads TGCGCCAGCAGCTTGGGCAGGGGTACCACAGATACGCAGTATTTT. Amino acids: CASSLGRGTTDTQYF.

This chain joins TRBV5-1 and TRBJ2-1, with 12 bases lining up with TRBD2. The CDR3 length is 16 residues. In germline, CDR1 is SGHRS, CDR2 YFSETQ. J was trimmed by 7 bases and V by 4 bases; bases with no gene match: 9. In DNA form, the CDR3 reads TGCGCCAGCAGCGTTCTAGCGGGGGGGCCTGAGAATGAGCAGTTCTTC. Its translation is CASSVLAGGPENEQFF.

The table lists this clonotype with a few counts. Since no conserved phenylalanine or tryptophan closes the CDR3, a read error is the likely cause. The DNA is omitted, as the CDR3 cannot be located on it reliably, and the CDR3 follows TCRdb's listing. The CDR3 sequence: CASIPPGHE. The chain couples TRBV23-1 to TRBJ2-7; the D call in the table, TRBD1, was not verified against the DNA. TRBV23-1 falls under the ORF class, with uncertain function. The CDR3 has 9 residues if both end residues are counted.

This clonotype occurred a few times. The gene calls are TRBV2 and TRBJ2-2, with 7 bases lining up with TRBD2. The CDR3 loop spans 15 amino acids. Trimming at V came to 6 bases and at J to 0 bases, leaving 4 bases not matched to a gene. Germline V gene lookup returns CDR1 SNHLY and CDR2 FYNNEI. As DNA, the CDR3 is TGTGCCAGCAGACTAGCGCTACCGAACACCGGGGAGCTGTTTTTT. As protein: CASRLALPNTGELFF.

The CDR3: CASSPSGARVYEQYF. For the CDR3, the DNA is TGTGCCAGCAGCCCCTCCGGCGCCAGAGTCTACGAGCAGTACTTC. The chain has TRBV3-1 and TRBJ2-7; D not certain. From germline, CDR1 is LGHDT and CDR2 YNNKEL (reference sequence). V was shortened by 4 bases and J by 3 bases, with 16 bases between the two germline ends. This CDR3 spans 15 amino acids.

This clonotype appeared a few times. The V and J genes are TRBV7-2 and TRBJ1-1, with TRBD1 as a possible D gene (5 bases). V gave up 5 bases and J gave up 10 bases, with 14 bases separating them. Germline CDR1 SGHTA, CDR2 FQGNSA. The CDR3 runs to 12 residues. In DNA form, the CDR3 reads TGTGCCAGCAGCCCGGGGCTGACGGGAGCTTTCTTT. As protein: CASSPGLTGAFF.

This clonotype was detected only a few times. V and J are TRBV19 and TRBJ2-5; no firm D call. The CDR3 is 15 residues long. V lost 3 bases and J 5 bases, leaving 16 bases between the germline ends. Germline-derived CDR1 and CDR2 are LNHDA and SQIVND (reference sequence). For the CDR3, the DNA is TGTGCCAGTAGTATGTCGGAGACATCTATGGAGACCCAGTACTTC. It translates to CASSMSETSMETQYF.

The sample holds a few counts of this clonotype. J is TRBJ2-7 and V is TRBV5-1; D might be TRBD1 (5 bases). In germline, CDR1 is SGHRS, CDR2 YFSETQ. The V end was cut by 0 bases, the J end by 2 bases, with 9 bases between. The length of the CDR3 is 14 residues. CDR3 sequence reads: CASSLGQTAYEQYV. The CDR3 bases are TGCGCCAGCAGCTTGGGGCAGACAGCCTACGAGCAGTACGTC.

This clonotype was found a few times. An end of the junction differs from the germline gene, which may be a read error. The chain carries TRBV7-7 and TRBJ2-5; D call uncertain. This CDR3 region has 17 residues. Germline V gives CDR1 SSHAT, CDR2 FNYEAQ (reference sequence). The CDR3 nucleotides are TGTGCTAGCAGCTTAGTGGTTGGTCAACACGGAGAAGAGACCCAGTACTTC. It is translated as CASSLVVGQHGEETQYF. Full variable domain (outside the CDR3, taken from reference TRBV7-7 and TRBJ2-5): GAGVSQSPRYKVTKRGQDVTLRCDPISSHATLYWYQQALGQGPEFLTYFNYEAQPDKSGLPSDRFSAERPEGSISTLTIQRTEQRDSAMYRCASSLVVGQHGEETQYFGPGTRLLVL.